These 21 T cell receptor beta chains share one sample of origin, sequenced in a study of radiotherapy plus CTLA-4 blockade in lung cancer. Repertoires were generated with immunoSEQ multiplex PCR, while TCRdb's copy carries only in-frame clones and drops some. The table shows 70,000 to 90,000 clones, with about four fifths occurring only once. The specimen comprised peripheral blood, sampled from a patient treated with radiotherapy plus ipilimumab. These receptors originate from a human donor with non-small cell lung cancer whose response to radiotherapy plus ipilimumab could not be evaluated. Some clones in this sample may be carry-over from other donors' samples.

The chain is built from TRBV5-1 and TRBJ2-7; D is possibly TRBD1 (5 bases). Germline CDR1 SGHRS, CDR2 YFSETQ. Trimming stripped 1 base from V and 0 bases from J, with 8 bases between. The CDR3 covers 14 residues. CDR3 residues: CASSLQGDSYEQYF. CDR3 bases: TGCGCCAGCAGCTTGCAGGGTGACTCCTACGAGCAGTACTTC.

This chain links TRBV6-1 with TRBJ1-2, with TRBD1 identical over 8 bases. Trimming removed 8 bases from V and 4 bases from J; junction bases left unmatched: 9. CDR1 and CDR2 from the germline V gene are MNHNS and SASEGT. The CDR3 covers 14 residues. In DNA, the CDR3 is TGTGCCAGCGGACAGGGCCGTTTTGGCTATGGCTACACCTTC. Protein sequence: CASGQGRFGYGYTF.

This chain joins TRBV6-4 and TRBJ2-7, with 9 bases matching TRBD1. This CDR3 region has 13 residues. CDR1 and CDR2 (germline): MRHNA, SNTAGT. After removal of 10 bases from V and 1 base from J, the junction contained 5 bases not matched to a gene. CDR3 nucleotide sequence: TGTGCCAACAGGACAGGGGCTTCCTACGAGCAGTACTTC. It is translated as CANRTGASYEQYF.

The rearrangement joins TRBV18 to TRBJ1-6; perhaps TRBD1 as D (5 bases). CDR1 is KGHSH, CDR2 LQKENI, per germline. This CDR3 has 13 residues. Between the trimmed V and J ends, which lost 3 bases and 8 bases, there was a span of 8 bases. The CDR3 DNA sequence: TGTGCCAGCTCACCGGGAGGGGATTCACCCCTCCACTTT. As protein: CASSPGGDSPLHF.

The CDR3 spells CASSSIAGGPYEQYF. In DNA form, the CDR3 reads TGTGCCAGCAGCTCTATAGCGGGGGGCCCCTACGAGCAGTACTTC. V usage is TRBV5-4 and J usage is TRBJ2-7; 10 positions agree with TRBD2. This CDR3 comprises 15 residues. The germline CDR1 and CDR2 sequences are SGHNT and YYREEE (reference sequence). After removal of 3 bases from V and 2 bases from J, the junction contained 5 bases not matched to a gene.

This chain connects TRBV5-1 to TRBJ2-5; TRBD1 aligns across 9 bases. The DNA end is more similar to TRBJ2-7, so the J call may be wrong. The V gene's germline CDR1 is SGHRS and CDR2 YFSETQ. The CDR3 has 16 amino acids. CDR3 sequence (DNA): TGCGCCAGCGGGGGAGATCCCCGGGACAGGGTCGGCGAGCAGTACTTC. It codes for CASGGDPRDRVGEQYF.

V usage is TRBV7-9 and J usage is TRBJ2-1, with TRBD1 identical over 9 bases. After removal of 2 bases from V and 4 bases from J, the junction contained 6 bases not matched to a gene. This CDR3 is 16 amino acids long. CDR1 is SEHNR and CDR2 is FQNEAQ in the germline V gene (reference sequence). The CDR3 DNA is TGTGCCAGCAGCTTACGAGGACAGGGGTCGTACAATGAGCAGTTCTTC. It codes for CASSLRGQGSYNEQFF. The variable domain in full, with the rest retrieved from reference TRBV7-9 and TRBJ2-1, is DTGVSQNPRHKITKRGQNVTFRCDPISEHNRLYWYRQTLGQGPEFLTYFQNEAQLEKSRLLSDRFSAERPKGSFSTLEIQRTEQGDSAMYLCASSLRGQGSYNEQFFGPGTRLTVL.

CDR3 region: CASSFRQTNTGELFF. DNA for the CDR3: TGTGCCAGCAGTTTCCGACAGACGAACACCGGGGAGCTGTTTTTT. This rearrangement joins TRBV28 to TRBJ2-2; tentative D call: TRBD1 (5 bases). The V end was cut by 3 bases, the J end by 0 bases, with 8 bases between. Germline loops: CDR1 MDHEN, CDR2 SYDVKM. The length of the CDR3 is 15 residues.

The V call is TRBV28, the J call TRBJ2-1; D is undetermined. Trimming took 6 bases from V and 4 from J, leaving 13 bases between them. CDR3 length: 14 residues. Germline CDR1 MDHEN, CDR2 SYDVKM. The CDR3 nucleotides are TGTGCCAGCAGCCCGTCCGTCAGTTACAATGAGCAGTTCTTC. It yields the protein CASSPSVSYNEQFF.

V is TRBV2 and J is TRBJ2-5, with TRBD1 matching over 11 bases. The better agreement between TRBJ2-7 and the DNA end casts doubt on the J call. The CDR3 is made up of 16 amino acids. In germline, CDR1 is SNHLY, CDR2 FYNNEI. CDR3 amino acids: CASGGDRGSMTYEQYF. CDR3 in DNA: TGTGCCAGCGGGGGGGACAGGGGGTCAATGACCTACGAGCAGTACTTC.

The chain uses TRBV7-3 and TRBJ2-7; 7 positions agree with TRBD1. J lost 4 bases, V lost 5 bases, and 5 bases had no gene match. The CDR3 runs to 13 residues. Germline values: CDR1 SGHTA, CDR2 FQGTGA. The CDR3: CASSRDRQYEQYF. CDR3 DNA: TGTGCCAGCAGCCGGGACAGACAATACGAGCAGTACTTC.

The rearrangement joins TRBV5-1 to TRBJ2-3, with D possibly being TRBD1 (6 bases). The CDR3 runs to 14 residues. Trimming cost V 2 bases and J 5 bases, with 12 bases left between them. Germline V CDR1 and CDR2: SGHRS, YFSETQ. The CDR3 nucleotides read TGCGCCAGCAGCTTACAGGGTGTGGGAGATACGCAGTATTTT. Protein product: CASSLQGVGDTQYF.

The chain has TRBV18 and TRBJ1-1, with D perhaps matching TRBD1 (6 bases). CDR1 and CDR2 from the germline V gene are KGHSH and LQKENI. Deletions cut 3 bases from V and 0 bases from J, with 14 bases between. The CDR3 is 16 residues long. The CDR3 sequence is CASSPVDSLMNTEAFF. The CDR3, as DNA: TGTGCCAGCTCACCTGTGGACAGCTTAATGAACACTGAAGCTTTCTTT.

DNA for the CDR3: TGTGCCAGTTGGACAGGCGAAAAACTGTTTTTT. Translation gives CASWTGEKLFF. J is TRBJ1-4 and V is TRBV6-1; 7 bases match TRBD1. The J segment lost 8 bases and the V segment lost 9 bases, leaving 3 bases of the junction unmatched. Germline values: CDR1 MNHNS, CDR2 SASEGT. The CDR3 covers 11 residues.

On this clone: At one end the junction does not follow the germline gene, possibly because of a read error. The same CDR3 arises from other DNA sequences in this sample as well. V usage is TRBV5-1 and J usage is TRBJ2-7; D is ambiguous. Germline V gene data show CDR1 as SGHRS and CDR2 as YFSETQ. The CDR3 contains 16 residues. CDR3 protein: CASSSQGEALPYEQYF. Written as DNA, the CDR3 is TGTGCCAGCAGCTCTCAAGGAGAGGCTCTACCCTACGAGCAGTACTTC. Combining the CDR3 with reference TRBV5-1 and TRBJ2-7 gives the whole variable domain KAGVTQTPRYLIKTRGQQVTLSCSPISGHRSVSWYQQTPGQGLQFLFEYFSETQRNKGNFPGRFSGRQFSNSRSEMNVSTLELGDSALYLCASSSQGEALPYEQYFGPGTRLTVT.

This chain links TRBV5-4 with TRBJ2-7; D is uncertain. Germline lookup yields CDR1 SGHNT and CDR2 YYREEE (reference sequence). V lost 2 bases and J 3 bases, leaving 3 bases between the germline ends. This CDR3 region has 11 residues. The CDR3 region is CASSFGYEQYF. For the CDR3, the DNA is TGTGCCAGCAGCTTCGGCTACGAGCAGTACTTC.

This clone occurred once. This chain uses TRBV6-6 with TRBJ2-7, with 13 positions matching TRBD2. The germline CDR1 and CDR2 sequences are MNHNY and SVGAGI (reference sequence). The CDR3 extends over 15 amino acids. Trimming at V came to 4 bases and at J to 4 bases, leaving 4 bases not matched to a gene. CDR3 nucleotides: TGTGCCAGCAGTTCGACTAGCGGGGGGAGGTACGAGCAGTACTTC. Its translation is CASSSTSGGRYEQYF.

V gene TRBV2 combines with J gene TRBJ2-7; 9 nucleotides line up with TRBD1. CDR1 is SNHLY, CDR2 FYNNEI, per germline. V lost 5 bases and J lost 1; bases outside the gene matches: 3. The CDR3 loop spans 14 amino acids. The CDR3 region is CASSPGQGSYEQYF. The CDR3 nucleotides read TGTGCCAGCAGTCCGGGACAGGGTTCCTACGAGCAGTACTTC.

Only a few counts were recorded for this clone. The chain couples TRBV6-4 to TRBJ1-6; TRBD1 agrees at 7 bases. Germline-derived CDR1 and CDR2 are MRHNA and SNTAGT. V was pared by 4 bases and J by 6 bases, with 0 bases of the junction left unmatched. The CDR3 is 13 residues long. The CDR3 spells CASSAGGNSPLHF. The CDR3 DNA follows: TGTGCCAGCAGTGCAGGGGGTAATTCACCCCTCCACTTT.

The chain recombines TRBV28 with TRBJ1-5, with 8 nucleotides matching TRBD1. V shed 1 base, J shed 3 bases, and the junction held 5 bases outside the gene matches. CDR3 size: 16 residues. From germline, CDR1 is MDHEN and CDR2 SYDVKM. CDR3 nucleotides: TGTGCCAGCAGTTTATACATGACAGGGGCCAATCAGCCCCAGCATTTT. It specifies CASSLYMTGANQPQHF.

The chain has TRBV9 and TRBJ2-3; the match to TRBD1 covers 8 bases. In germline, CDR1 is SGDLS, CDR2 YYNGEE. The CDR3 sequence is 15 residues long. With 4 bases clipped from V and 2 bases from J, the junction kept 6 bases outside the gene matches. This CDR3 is CASSMTGVVTDTQYF. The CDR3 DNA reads TGTGCCAGCAGCATGACAGGGGTGGTCACAGATACGCAGTATTTT.